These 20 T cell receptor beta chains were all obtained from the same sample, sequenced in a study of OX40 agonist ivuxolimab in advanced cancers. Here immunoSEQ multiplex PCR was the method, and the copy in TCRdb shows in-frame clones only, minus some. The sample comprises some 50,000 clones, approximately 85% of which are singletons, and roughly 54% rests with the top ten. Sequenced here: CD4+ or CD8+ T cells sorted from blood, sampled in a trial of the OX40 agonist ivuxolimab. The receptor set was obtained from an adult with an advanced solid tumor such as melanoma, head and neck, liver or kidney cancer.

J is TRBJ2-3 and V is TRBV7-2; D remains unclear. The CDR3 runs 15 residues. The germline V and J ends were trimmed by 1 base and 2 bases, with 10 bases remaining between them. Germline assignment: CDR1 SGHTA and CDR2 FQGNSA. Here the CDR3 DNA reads TGTGCCAGCAGCTTAGAGGGTTACTTCACAGATACGCAGTATTTT. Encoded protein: CASSLEGYFTDTQYF.

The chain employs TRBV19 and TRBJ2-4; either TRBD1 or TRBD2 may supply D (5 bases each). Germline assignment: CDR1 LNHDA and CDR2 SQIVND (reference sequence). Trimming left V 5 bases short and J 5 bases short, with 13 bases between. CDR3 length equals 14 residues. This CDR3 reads CASSLMGDENIQYF. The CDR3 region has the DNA TGTGCCAGTAGTCTTATGGGGGACGAAAACATTCAGTACTTC.

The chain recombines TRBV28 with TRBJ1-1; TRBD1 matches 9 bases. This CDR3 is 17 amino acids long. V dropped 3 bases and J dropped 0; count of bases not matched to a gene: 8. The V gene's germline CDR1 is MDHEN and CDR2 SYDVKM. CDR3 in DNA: TGTGCCAGCAGTTTTCCGTTGGACAGGGGTATGAACACTGAAGCTTTCTTT. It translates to CASSFPLDRGMNTEAFF.

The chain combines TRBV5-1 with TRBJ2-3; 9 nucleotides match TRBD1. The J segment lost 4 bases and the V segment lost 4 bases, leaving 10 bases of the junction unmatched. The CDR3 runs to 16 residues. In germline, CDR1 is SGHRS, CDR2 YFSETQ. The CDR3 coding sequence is TGCGCCAGCAGCCTGTCCCCAAGGACAGGGGCAGATACGCAGTATTTT. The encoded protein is CASSLSPRTGADTQYF.

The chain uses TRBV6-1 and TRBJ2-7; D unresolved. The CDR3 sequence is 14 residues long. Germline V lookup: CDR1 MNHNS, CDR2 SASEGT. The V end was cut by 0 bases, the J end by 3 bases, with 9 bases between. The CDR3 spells CASSEAEVYYEQYF. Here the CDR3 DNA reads TGTGCCAGCAGTGAAGCTGAGGTATACTACGAGCAGTACTTC.

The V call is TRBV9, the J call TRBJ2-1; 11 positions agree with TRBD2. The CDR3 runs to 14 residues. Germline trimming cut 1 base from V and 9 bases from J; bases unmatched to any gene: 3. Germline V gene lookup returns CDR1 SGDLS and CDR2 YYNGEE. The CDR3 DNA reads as TGTGCCAGCAGCGTACTAGCGGGAGGTAGTGAGCAGTTCTTC. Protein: CASSVLAGGSEQFF.

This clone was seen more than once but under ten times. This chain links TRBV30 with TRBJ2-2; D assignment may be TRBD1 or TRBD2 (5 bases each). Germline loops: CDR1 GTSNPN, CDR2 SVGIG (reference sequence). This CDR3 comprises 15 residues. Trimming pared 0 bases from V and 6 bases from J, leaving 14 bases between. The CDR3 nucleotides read TGTGCCTGGAGTGTACTAGGGGCGTCGGCCGGGGAGCTGTTTTTT. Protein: CAWSVLGASAGELFF.

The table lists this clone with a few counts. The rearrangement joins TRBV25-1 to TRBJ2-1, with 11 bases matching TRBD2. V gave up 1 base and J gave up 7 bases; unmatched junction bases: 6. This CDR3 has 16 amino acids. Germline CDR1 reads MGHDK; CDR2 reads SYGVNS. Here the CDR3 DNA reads TGTGCCAGCAGTGAATTGGTTAGCGGGAGGGAGAATGAGCAGTTCTTC. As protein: CASSELVSGRENEQFF.

CDR3 protein: CAISASSGGDIDTQYF. CDR3 DNA: TGTGCCATCAGTGCGTCTAGCGGGGGGGATATAGATACGCAGTATTTT. The chain carries TRBV10-3 and TRBJ2-3; 12 bases map to TRBD2. Germline V gene data show CDR1 as ENHRY and CDR2 as SYGVKD. The J segment lost 5 bases and the V segment lost 4 bases, leaving 7 bases of the junction unmatched. The CDR3 covers 16 residues.

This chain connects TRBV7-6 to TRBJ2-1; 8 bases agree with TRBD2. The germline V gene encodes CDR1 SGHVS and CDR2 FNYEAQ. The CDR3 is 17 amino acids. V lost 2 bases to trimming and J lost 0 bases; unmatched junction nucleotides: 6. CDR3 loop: CASSLNSGGLSYNEQFF. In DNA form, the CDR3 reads TGTGCCAGCAGCTTAAACAGCGGGGGTCTCTCCTACAATGAGCAGTTCTTC.

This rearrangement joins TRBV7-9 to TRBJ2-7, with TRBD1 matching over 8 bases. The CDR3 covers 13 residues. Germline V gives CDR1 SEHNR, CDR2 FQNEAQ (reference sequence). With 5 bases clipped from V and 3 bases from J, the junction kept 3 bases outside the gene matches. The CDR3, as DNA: TGTGCCAGCAGCCAGGACAGGGACTACGAGCAGTACTTC. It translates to CASSQDRDYEQYF.

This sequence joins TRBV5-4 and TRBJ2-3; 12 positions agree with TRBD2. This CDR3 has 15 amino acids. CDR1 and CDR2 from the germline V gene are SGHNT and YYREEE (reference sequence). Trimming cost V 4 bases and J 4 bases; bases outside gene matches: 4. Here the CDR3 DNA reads TGTGCCAGCAGCCGTTCTAGCGGGGGGGCAGATACGCAGTATTTT. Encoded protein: CASSRSSGGADTQYF.

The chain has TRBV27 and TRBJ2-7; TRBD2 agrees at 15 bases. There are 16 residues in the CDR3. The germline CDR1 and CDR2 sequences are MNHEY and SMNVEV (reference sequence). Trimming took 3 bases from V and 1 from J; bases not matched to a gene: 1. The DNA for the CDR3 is TGTGCCAGCAGTTTCGGACTAGCGGGAGGGTCCTACGAGCAGTACTTC. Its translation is CASSFGLAGGSYEQYF.

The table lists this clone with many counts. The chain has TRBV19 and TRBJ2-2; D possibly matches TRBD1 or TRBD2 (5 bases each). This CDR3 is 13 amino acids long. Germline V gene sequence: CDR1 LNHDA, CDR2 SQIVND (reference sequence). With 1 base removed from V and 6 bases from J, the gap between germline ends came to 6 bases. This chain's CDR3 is CASSIGDPGELFF. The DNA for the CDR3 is TGTGCCAGTAGTATAGGGGACCCCGGGGAGCTGTTTTTT.

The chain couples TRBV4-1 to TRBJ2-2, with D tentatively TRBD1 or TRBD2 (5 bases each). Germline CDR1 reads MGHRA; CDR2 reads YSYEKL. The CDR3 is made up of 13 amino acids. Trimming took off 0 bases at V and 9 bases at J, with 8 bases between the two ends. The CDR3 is CASSQDGGWELFF. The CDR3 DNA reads TGCGCCAGCAGCCAAGATGGGGGTTGGGAGCTGTTTTTT.

This CDR3 reads CASSPSTGATGELFF. The CDR3 DNA reads as TGCGCCAGCAGCCCAAGCACGGGAGCCACCGGGGAGCTGTTTTTT. The chain carries TRBV4-1 and TRBJ2-2; possibly TRBD2 for D (6 bases). The CDR3 extends over 15 amino acids. From germline, CDR1 is MGHRA and CDR2 YSYEKL. V was clipped by 4 bases and J by 4 bases, with 13 bases between them.

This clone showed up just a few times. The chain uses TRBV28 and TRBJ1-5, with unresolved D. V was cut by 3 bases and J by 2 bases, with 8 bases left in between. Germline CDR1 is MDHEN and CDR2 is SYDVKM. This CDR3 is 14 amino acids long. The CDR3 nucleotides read TGTGCCAGCAGTTTTGTGGAGGGCAATCAGCCCCAGCATTTT. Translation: CASSFVEGNQPQHF.

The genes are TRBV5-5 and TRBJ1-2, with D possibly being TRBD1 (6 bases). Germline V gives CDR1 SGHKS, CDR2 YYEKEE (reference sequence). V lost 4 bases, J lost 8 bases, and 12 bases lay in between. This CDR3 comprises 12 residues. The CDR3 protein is CASSRGQEGYTF. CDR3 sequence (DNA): TGTGCCAGCAGCCGGGGGCAAGAGGGCTACACCTTC.

CDR3 in DNA: TGTGCCAGCAGCTTCTACAGCCAAGAGACCCAGTACTTC. Amino acids: CASSFYSQETQYF. This sequence joins TRBV7-9 and TRBJ2-5, with D unresolved. Germline V gives CDR1 SEHNR, CDR2 FQNEAQ (reference sequence). Trimming removed 3 bases from V and 1 base from J, with 6 bases in between. CDR3 size: 13 residues. The full variable domain, completed using reference TRBV7-9 and TRBJ2-5, is DTGVSQNPRHKITKRGQNVTFRCDPISEHNRLYWYRQTLGQGPEFLTYFQNEAQLEKSRLLSDRFSAERPKGSFSTLEIQRTEQGDSAMYLCASSFYSQETQYFGPGTRLLVL.

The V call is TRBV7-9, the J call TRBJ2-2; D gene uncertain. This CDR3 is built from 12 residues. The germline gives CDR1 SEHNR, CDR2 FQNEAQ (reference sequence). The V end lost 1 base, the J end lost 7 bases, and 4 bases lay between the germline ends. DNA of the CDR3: TGTGCCAGCAGCTTAGTTCTCGGGGAGCTGTTTTTT. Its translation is CASSLVLGELFF.